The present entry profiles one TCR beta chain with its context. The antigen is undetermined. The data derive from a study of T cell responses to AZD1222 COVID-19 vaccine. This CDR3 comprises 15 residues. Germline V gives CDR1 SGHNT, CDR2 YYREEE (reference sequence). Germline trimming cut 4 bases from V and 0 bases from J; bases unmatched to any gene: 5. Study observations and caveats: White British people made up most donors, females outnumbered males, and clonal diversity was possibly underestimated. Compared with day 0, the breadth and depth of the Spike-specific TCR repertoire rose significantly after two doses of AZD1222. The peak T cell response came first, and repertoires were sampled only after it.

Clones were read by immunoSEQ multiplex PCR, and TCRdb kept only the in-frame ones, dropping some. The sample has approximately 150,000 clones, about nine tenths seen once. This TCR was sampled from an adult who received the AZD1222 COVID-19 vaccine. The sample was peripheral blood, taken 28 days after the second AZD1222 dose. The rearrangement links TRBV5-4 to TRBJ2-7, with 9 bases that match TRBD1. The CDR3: CASSHGTGNSYEQYF. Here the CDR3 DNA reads TGTGCCAGCAGCCACGGGACAGGGAACTCCTACGAGCAGTACTTC.